These 21 T cell receptor beta chains were all obtained from the same sample, sequenced in a study of cytomegalovirus exposure and HLA in healthy donors. PCR used 60 Vbeta primers and 13 Jbeta primers. The data were produced by immunoSEQ multiplex PCR, yet TCRdb's version contains in-frame clones alone and is incomplete. The table includes a few hundred thousand clones, around 77% detected once. Sequencing was performed on PBMCs. The source of these receptors is a woman younger than 45 in good health and CMV-seronegative.

The chain couples TRBV9 to TRBJ1-2, with D perhaps matching TRBD1 (5 bases). V lost 4 bases to trimming and J lost 3 bases, with 13 bases between them. This CDR3 has 14 residues. Germline lookup yields CDR1 SGDLS and CDR2 YYNGEE. CDR3 in amino acids: CASSPISTDYGYTF. The CDR3 nucleotides are TGTGCCAGCAGCCCTATATCGACAGACTATGGCTACACCTTC.

V is TRBV5-5 and J is TRBJ2-7; possible D gene TRBD1, 6 bases. CDR1 SGHKS and CDR2 YYEKEE come from the germline V gene (reference sequence). Trimming took off 2 bases at V and 3 bases at J, with 15 bases between the two ends. The CDR3 is 15 amino acids. The CDR3 DNA reads TGTGCCAGCAGCTTTCAGGCCCCAGGGGACTACGAGCAGTACTTC. This encodes CASSFQAPGDYEQYF.

This chain connects TRBV6-4 to TRBJ2-7; 11 positions agree with TRBD2. Germline V gene lookup returns CDR1 MRHNA and CDR2 SNTAGT. V gave up 8 bases and J gave up 5 bases; unmatched junction bases: 8. CDR3 length: 14 amino acids. CDR3 bases: TGTGCCAGCCCTCTACTAGCGGGAGTTGACGAGCAGTACTTC. Its translation: CASPLLAGVDEQYF.

This chain links TRBV9 with TRBJ1-1; D uncertain. Deletions cut 0 bases from V and 2 bases from J, with 8 bases between. This CDR3 is built from 14 residues. Germline V gene sequence: CDR1 SGDLS, CDR2 YYNGEE. The chain's CDR3 is CASSVGHRNTEAFF. The CDR3 DNA sequence: TGTGCCAGCAGCGTAGGACACAGAAACACTGAAGCTTTCTTT. The full variable domain, completed using reference TRBV9 and TRBJ1-1, is DSGVTQTPKHLITATGQRVTLRCSPRSGDLSVYWYQQSLDQGLQFLIQYYNGEERAKGNILERFSAQQFPDLHSELNLSSLELGDSALYFCASSVGHRNTEAFFGQGTRLTVV.

V and J are TRBV10-3 and TRBJ2-5; 12 nucleotides align to TRBD2. Looked up from germline, CDR1 is ENHRY and CDR2 is SYGVKD. V shed 3 bases and J 5 bases; nucleotides not matched to a gene: 4. The length of the CDR3 is 15 residues. The CDR3 protein is CAISEGLAGLETQYF. CDR3 bases: TGTGCCATCAGTGAAGGACTAGCGGGATTGGAGACCCAGTACTTC.

The chain links TRBV15 to TRBJ2-1; 9 bases match TRBD1. With 8 bases clipped from V and 7 bases from J, the junction kept 0 bases outside the gene matches. Germline CDR1 reads LNHNV; CDR2 reads YYDKDF (reference sequence). The length of the CDR3 is 11 residues. CDR3: CATGQGNEQFF. The CDR3 region has the DNA TGTGCCACCGGACAGGGGAATGAGCAGTTCTTC.

The chain has TRBV5-1 and TRBJ1-4; D is ambiguous. The CDR3 sequence is 17 residues long. The germline V gene encodes CDR1 SGHRS and CDR2 YFSETQ. Trimming left V 0 bases short and J 5 bases short, with 17 bases between. The CDR3 here is CASSLDPGRGGNEKLFF. CDR3 sequence (DNA): TGCGCCAGCAGCTTGGATCCCGGGCGGGGTGGGAATGAAAAACTGTTTTTT. Together with reference TRBV5-1 and TRBJ1-4, the CDR3 gives the full variable domain: KAGVTQTPRYLIKTRGQQVTLSCSPISGHRSVSWYQQTPGQGLQFLFEYFSETQRNKGNFPGRFSGRQFSNSRSEMNVSTLELGDSALYLCASSLDPGRGGNEKLFFGSGTQLSVL.

The chain is built from TRBV27 and TRBJ2-7, with D possibly TRBD2 on 6 matching bases. CDR1 is MNHEY, CDR2 SMNVEV, per germline (reference sequence). The V and J ends lost 6 bases and 9 bases respectively, with 12 bases between them. The CDR3 has 11 residues. CDR3 coding DNA: TGTGCCAGCAGCGGAGGGCAAGGGCAGTACTTC. Its translation is CASSGGQGQYF.

V gene TRBV5-1 combines with J gene TRBJ2-3; D perhaps matches TRBD1 (6 bases). From germline, CDR1 is SGHRS and CDR2 YFSETQ. The CDR3 loop spans 15 amino acids. Trimming cost V 5 bases and J 0 bases, with 13 bases left between them. For the CDR3, the DNA is TGCGCCAGCAGAGAACAGGGACCAAGCACAGATACGCAGTATTTT. Its protein is CASREQGPSTDTQYF. The full variable domain, its missing parts supplied by reference TRBV5-1 and TRBJ2-3, is KAGVTQTPRYLIKTRGQQVTLSCSPISGHRSVSWYQQTPGQGLQFLFEYFSETQRNKGNFPGRFSGRQFSNSRSEMNVSTLELGDSALYLCASREQGPSTDTQYFGPGTRLTVL.

The J gene is TRBJ2-1, the V gene TRBV7-8; 7 bases match TRBD2. Germline V gene data show CDR1 as SGHVS and CDR2 as FQNEAQ. V lost 5 bases, J lost 3 bases, and 10 bases stayed unmatched. The CDR3 contains 16 residues. DNA of the CDR3: TGTGCCAGCAGCCCCCTCCAGGGAGGGGTCTACAATGAGCAGTTCTTC. Encoded protein: CASSPLQGGVYNEQFF.

The V call is TRBV10-3, the J call TRBJ1-1; the D is unclear. The CDR3 runs to 14 residues. V lost 6 bases to trimming and J lost 0 bases, with 11 bases between them. Germline V CDR1 and CDR2: ENHRY, SYGVKD. CDR3 region: CAISEAVLNTEAFF. Written as DNA, the CDR3 is TGTGCCATCAGCGAGGCGGTCCTGAACACTGAAGCTTTCTTT.

The genes are TRBV4-2 and TRBJ1-1, with no clear D. Germline assignment: CDR1 LGHNA and CDR2 YNFKEQ. The CDR3 extends over 14 amino acids. V was cut by 0 bases and J by 1 base, with 6 bases left in between. The CDR3 loop is CASSQDTPNTEAFF. The CDR3 region has the DNA TGTGCCAGCAGCCAAGATACACCGAACACTGAAGCTTTCTTT.

The chain recombines TRBV10-3 with TRBJ2-5, with TRBD2 as a possible D gene (6 bases). With 6 bases removed from V and 1 base from J, the gap between germline ends came to 12 bases. Germline-derived CDR1 and CDR2 are ENHRY and SYGVKD. The CDR3 has 14 amino acids. This chain's CDR3 is CAIRGEAAQETQYF. The CDR3, as DNA: TGTGCCATCAGGGGGGAGGCGGCCCAAGAGACCCAGTACTTC.

The V call is TRBV5-8, the J call TRBJ2-5; no definite D call. The CDR3 sequence is 13 residues long. V was clipped by 4 bases and J by 5 bases, with 12 bases between them. Germline CDR1 is SGHTS and CDR2 is YDEGEE. CDR3 DNA sequence: TGTGCCAGCAGCATAAGAAACACCGAGACCCAGTACTTC. Translated, it gives CASSIRNTETQYF.

Only a few counts were recorded for this clone. This chain links TRBV27 with TRBJ2-2; TRBD1 matches at 7 bases. The CDR3 is made up of 13 amino acids. CDR1 is MNHEY and CDR2 is SMNVEV in the germline V gene (reference sequence). V lost 4 bases and J lost 5; bases outside the gene matches: 1. The DNA for the CDR3 is TGTGCCAGCAGTTCACAGGGGACCGGGGAGCTGTTTTTT. Amino acids: CASSSQGTGELFF.

The chain recombines TRBV27 with TRBJ1-1; D is unclear. Germline values: CDR1 MNHEY, CDR2 SMNVEV (reference sequence). Trimming stripped 3 bases from V and 5 bases from J, with 13 bases between. The CDR3 sequence is 14 residues long. CDR3 in DNA: TGTGCCAGCAGTTTCAACGGGATGGGGACTGAAGCTTTCTTT. It specifies CASSFNGMGTEAFF.

The gene calls are TRBV2 and TRBJ1-2; TRBD1 matches at 9 bases. V trimming: 5 bases; J trimming: 6 bases; junction bases outside the gene matches: 7. The germline gives CDR1 SNHLY, CDR2 FYNNEI. The CDR3 is 14 amino acids. CDR3 DNA sequence: TGTGCCAGCAGTAAACAGGGGGCGGAGGATGGCTACACCTTC. Residues: CASSKQGAEDGYTF.

This chain uses TRBV15 with TRBJ1-5; D is undetermined. The germline V gene has CDR1 LNHNV and CDR2 YYDKDF (reference sequence). The CDR3 contains 16 residues. V lost 1 base to trimming and J lost 2 bases, with 12 bases between them. The CDR3 sequence: CATSRVPERGNQPQHF. Here the CDR3 DNA reads TGTGCCACCAGCAGAGTACCGGAGAGGGGCAATCAGCCCCAGCATTTT.

The CDR3 protein is CASSSGLAEGMREQYF. The CDR3 region has the DNA TGTGCCAGCAGCTCGGGACTAGCGGAGGGGATGCGGGAGCAGTACTTC. J is TRBJ2-7 and V is TRBV13; 11 bases fit TRBD2. Germline loops: CDR1 PRHDT, CDR2 FYEKMQ (reference sequence). This CDR3 comprises 16 residues. V lost 4 bases and J lost 7; bases outside the gene matches: 12.

The chain carries TRBV7-8 and TRBJ2-7; 9 bases align to TRBD1. CDR1 and CDR2 (germline): SGHVS, FQNEAQ. V shed 1 base, J shed 1 base, and the junction held 8 bases outside the gene matches. This CDR3 has 17 amino acids. CDR3: CASSLGNRDRASYEQYF. The DNA for the CDR3 is TGTGCCAGCAGCTTAGGGAACCGGGACAGGGCTTCCTACGAGCAGTACTTC.

This clone appeared a few times. V gene TRBV6-1 combines with J gene TRBJ1-1, with D hard to call. Germline-derived CDR1 and CDR2 are MNHNS and SASEGT. The ends were cut back, 3 bases at V and 0 bases at J, with 14 bases in the middle. This CDR3 is built from 16 residues. Here the CDR3 DNA reads TGTGCCAGCAGTGAGTCGGACGGACTGATGAACACTGAAGCTTTCTTT. Translated: CASSESDGLMNTEAFF.